This entry describes one T cell receptor beta chain. Terminally differentiated effector memory CD45RA+ cells were excluded by CCR7 positive selection of CD45RO-negative cells. Donors had no recently reported acute infections or vaccinations and were HIV-negative. The sample comes from a study of shared clonotypes between healthy human individuals. This CDR3 spans 17 amino acids. Trimming pared 6 bases from V and 1 base from J, leaving 19 bases between. The germline gives CDR1 MNHEY, CDR2 SMNVEV (reference sequence). The study ran the assay at deep level. Here immunoSEQ multiplex PCR was the method, and the copy in TCRdb shows in-frame clones only, minus some. The data show more than 2 million clones, roughly 93% seen once.

The receptor was derived from a man in his late teens or twenties in good health. Some clones in this sample may be carry-over from other donors' samples. The sequencing input was naive CD8+ T cells from PBMCs. The genes are TRBV27 and TRBJ2-1; D not resolved. CDR3 nucleotides: TGTGCCAGCAGCTTACTCCTACTGGGTGGGTCCTACAATGAGCAGTTCTTC. It specifies CASSLLLLGGSYNEQFF.